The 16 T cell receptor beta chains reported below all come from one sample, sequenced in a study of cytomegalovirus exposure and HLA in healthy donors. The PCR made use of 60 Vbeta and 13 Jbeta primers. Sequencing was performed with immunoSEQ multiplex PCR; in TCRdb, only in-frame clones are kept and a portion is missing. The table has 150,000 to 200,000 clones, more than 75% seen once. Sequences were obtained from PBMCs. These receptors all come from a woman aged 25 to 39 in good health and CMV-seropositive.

The CDR3 loop is CASSQYNRDRVTEAFF. Written as DNA, the CDR3 is TGCGCCAGCAGCCAGTACAACCGGGACAGGGTCACTGAAGCTTTCTTT. The rearrangement links TRBV4-3 to TRBJ1-1; 9 bases match TRBD1. CDR1 LGHNA and CDR2 YSLEER come from the germline V gene. This CDR3 region has 16 residues. The J segment lost 4 bases and the V segment lost 3 bases, leaving 9 bases of the junction unmatched.

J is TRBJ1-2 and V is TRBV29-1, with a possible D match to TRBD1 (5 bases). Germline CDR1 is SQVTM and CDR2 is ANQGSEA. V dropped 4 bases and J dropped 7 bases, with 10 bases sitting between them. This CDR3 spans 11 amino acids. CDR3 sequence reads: CSVGQRSGYTF. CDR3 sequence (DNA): TGCAGCGTTGGACAGAGGAGTGGCTACACCTTC.

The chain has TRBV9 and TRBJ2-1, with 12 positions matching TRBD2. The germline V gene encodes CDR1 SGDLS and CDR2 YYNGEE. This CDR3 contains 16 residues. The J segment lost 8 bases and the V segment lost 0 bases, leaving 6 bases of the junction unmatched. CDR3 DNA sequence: TGTGCCAGCAGCGTAGTACCTAGCGGGGGGGCGGATGAGCAGTTCTTC. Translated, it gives CASSVVPSGGADEQFF.

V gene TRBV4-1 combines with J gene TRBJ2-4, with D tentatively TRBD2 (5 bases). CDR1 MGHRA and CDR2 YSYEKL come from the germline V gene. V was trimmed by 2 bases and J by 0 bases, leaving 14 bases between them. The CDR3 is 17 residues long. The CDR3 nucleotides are TGCGCCAGCAGCCAACCACTTCGAGGGAAAGCCAAAAACATTCAGTACTTC. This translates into CASSQPLRGKAKNIQYF.

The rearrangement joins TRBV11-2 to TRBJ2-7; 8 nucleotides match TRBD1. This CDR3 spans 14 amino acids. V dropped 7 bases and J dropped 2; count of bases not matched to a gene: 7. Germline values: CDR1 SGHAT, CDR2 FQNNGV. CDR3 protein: CASTEQGVPYEQYF. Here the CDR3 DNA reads TGTGCCAGCACCGAACAGGGGGTACCCTACGAGCAGTACTTC.

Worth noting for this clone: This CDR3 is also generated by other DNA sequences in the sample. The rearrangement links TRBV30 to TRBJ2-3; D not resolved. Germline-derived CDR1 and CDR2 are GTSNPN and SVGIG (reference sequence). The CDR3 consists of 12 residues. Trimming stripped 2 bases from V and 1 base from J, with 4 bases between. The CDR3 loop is CAWSPGTDTQYF. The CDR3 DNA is TGTGCCTGGAGTCCAGGCACAGATACGCAGTATTTT.

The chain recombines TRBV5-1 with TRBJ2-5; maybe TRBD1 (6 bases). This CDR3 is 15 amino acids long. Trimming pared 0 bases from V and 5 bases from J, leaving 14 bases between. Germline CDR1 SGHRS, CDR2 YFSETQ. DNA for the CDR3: TGCGCCAGCAGCTTGGTGGGGGCCCCCCGGGAGACCCAGTACTTC. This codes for CASSLVGAPRETQYF.

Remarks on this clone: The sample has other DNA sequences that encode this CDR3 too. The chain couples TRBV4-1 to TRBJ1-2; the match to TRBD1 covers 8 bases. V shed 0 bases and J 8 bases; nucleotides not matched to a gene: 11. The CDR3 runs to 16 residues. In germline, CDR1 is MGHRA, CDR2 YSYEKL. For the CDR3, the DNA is TGCGCCAGCAGCCAAGAAGGAGCCAGGGGGCGTGAAGGCTACACCTTC. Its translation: CASSQEGARGREGYTF.

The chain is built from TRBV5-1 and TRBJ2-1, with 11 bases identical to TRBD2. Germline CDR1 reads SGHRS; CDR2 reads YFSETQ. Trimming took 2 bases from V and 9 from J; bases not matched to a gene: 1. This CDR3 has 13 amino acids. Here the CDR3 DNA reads TGCGCCAGCAGCTTCCTAGCGGGAGGTGAGCAGTTCTTC. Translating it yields CASSFLAGGEQFF.

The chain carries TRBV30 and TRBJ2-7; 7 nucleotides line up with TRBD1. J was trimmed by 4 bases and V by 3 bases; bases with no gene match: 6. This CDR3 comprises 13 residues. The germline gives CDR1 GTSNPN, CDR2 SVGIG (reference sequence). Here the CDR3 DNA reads TGTGCCTGGAGCCTTAACAGGGGTTACGAGCAGTACTTC. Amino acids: CAWSLNRGYEQYF. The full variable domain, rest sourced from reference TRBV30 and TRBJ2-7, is SQTIHQWPATLVQPVGSPLSLECTVEGTSNPNLYWYRQAAGRGLQLLFYSVGIGQISSEVPQNLSASRPQDRQFILSSKKLLLSDSGFYLCAWSLNRGYEQYFGPGTRLTVT.

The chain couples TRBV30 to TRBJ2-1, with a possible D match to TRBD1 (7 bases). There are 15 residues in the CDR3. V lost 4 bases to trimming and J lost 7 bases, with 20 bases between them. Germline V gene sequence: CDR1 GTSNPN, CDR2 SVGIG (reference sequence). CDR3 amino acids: CAWTTRGDLWNEQFF. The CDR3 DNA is TGTGCCTGGACCACCAGGGGGGATTTGTGGAATGAGCAGTTCTTC. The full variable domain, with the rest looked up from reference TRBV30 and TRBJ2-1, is SQTIHQWPATLVQPVGSPLSLECTVEGTSNPNLYWYRQAAGRGLQLLFYSVGIGQISSEVPQNLSASRPQDRQFILSSKKLLLSDSGFYLCAWTTRGDLWNEQFFGPGTRLTVL.

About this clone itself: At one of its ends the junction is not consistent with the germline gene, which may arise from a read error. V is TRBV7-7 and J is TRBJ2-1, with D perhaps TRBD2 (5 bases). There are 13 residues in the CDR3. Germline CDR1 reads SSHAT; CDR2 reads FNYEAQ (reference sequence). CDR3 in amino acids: CASRRSGDNEQFF. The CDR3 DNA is TGTGCTAGCAGAAGGAGCGGAGACAATGAGCAGTTCTTC.

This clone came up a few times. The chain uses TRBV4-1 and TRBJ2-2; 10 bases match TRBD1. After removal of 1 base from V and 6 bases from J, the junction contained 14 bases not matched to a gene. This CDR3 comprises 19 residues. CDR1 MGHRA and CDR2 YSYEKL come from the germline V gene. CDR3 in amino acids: CASSQGSGQGSFGPGELFF. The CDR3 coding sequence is TGCGCCAGCAGCCAAGGCTCGGGACAGGGGAGTTTTGGTCCCGGGGAGCTGTTTTTT.

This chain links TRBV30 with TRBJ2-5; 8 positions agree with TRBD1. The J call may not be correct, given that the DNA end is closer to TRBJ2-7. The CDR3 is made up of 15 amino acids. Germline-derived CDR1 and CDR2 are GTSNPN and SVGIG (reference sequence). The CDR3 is CAWSPDRGLFYEQYF. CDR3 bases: TGTGCCTGGAGTCCCGACAGGGGACTTTTCTACGAGCAGTACTTC.

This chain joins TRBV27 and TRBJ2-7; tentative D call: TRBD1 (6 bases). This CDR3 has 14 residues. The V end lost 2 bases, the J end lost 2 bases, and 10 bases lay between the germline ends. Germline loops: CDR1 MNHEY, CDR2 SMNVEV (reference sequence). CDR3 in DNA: TGTGCCAGCAGTTTAACAGGGATACCCTACGAGCAGTACTTC. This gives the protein CASSLTGIPYEQYF.

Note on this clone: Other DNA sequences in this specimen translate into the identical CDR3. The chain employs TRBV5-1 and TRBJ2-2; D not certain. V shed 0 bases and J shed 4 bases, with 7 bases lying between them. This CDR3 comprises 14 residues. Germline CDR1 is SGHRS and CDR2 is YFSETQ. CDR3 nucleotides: TGCGCCAGCAGCTTGGTCCCGAGCACCGGGGAGCTGTTTTTT. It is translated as CASSLVPSTGELFF.